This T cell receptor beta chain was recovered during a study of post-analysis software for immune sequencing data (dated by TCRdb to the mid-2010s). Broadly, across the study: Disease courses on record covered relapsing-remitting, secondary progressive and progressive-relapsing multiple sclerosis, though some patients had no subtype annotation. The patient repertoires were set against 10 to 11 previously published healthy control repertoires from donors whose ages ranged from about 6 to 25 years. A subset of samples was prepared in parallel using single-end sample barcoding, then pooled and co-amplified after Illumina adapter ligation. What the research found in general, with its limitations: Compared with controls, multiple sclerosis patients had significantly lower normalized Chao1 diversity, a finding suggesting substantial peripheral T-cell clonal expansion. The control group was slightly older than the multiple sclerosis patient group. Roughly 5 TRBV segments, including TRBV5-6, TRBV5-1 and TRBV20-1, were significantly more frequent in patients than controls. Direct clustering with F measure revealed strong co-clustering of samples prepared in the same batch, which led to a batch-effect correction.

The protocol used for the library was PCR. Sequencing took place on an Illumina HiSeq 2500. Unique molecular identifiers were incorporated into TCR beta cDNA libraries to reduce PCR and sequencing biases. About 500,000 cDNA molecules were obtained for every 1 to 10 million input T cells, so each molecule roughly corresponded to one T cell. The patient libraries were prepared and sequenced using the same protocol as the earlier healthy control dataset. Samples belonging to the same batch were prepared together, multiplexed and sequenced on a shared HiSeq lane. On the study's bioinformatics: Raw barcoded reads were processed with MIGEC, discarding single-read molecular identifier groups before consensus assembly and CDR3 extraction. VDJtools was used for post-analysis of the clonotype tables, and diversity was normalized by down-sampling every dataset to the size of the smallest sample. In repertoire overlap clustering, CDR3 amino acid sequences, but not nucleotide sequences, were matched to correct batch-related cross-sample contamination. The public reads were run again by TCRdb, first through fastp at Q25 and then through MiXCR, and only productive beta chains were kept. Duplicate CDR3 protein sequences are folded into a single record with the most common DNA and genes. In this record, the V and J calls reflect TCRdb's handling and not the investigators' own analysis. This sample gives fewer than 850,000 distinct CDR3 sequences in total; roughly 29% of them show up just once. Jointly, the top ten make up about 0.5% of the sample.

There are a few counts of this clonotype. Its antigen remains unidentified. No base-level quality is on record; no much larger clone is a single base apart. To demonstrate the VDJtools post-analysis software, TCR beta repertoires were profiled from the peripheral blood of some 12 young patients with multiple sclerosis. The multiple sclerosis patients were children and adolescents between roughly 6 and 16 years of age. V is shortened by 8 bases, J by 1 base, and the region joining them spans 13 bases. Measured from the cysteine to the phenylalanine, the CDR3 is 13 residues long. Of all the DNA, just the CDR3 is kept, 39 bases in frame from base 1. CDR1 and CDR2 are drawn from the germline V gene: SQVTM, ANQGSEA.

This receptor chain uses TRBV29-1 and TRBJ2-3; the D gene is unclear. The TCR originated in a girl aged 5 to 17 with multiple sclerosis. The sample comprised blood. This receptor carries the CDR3 CSQSNTGTDTQYF. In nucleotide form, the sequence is TGCAGCCAATCAAATACAGGCACAGATACGCAGTATTTT.